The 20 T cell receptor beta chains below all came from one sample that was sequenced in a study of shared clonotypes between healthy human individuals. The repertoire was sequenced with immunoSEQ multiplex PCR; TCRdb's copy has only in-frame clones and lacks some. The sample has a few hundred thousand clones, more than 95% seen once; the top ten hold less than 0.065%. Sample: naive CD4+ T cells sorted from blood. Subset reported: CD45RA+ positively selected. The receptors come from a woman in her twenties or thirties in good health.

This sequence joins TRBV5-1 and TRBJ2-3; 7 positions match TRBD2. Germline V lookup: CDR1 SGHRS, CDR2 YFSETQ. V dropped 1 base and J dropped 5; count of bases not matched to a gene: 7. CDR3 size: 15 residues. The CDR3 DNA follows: TGCGCCAGCAGCTTGAACGCGGGAGTGAAAGATACGCAGTATTTT. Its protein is CASSLNAGVKDTQYF.

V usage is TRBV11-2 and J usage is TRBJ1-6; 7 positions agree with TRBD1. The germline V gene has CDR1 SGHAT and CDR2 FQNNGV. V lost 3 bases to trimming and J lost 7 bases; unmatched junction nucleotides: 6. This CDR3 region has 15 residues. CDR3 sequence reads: CASSFDRASNSPLHF. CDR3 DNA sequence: TGTGCCAGCAGCTTCGACAGGGCGTCCAATTCACCCCTCCACTTT.

The CDR3 sequence: CASSEGSGLDTDTQYF. As DNA, the CDR3 is TGCGCCAGCAGCGAGGGCTCGGGACTTGACACAGATACGCAGTATTTT. The chain has TRBV5-1 and TRBJ2-3, with D perhaps matching TRBD2 (6 bases). Germline V gives CDR1 SGHRS, CDR2 YFSETQ. V lost 4 bases and J lost 2, with 17 bases in between. The CDR3 loop spans 16 amino acids.

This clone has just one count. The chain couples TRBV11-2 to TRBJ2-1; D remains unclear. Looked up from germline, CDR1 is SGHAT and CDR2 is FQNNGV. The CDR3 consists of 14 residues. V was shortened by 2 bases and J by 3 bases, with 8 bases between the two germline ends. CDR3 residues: CASSLQSSYNEQFF. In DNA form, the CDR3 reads TGTGCCAGCAGCTTACAGTCGAGCTACAATGAGCAGTTCTTC.

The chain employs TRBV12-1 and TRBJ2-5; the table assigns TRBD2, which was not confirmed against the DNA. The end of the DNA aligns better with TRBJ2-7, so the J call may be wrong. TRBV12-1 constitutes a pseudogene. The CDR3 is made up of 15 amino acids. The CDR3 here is CASSFGSKSSYEQYF. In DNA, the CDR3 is TGTGCCAGCAGCTTTGGGAGTAAGTCCTCCTACGAGCAGTACTTC.

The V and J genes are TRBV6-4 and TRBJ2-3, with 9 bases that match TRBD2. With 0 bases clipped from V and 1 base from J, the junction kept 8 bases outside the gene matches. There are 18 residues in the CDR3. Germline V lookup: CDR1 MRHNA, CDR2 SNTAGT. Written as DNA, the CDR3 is TGTGCCAGCAGTGACTCAGGTATAGCGGGAGACGGCACAGATACGCAGTATTTT. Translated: CASSDSGIAGDGTDTQYF.

The chain's CDR3 is CASRKRNQPQHF. The CDR3 region has the DNA TGTGCCAGCAGGAAAAGAAATCAGCCCCAGCATTTT. V gene TRBV27 combines with J gene TRBJ1-5; no definite D call. The CDR3 loop spans 12 amino acids. Trimming stripped 6 bases from V and 4 bases from J, with 7 bases between. Germline CDR1 is MNHEY and CDR2 is SMNVEV (reference sequence).

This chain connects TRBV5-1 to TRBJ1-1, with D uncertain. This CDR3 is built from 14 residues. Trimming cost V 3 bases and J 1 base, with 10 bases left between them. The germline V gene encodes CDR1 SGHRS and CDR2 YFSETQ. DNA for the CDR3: TGCGCCAGCAGCTCCGACGAACCGAACACTGAAGCTTTCTTT. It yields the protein CASSSDEPNTEAFF. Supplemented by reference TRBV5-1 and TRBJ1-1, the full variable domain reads KAGVTQTPRYLIKTRGQQVTLSCSPISGHRSVSWYQQTPGQGLQFLFEYFSETQRNKGNFPGRFSGRQFSNSRSEMNVSTLELGDSALYLCASSSDEPNTEAFFGQGTRLTVV.

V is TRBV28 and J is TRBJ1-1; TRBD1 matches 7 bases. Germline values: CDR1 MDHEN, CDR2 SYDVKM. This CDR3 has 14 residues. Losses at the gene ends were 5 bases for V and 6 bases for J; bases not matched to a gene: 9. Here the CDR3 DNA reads TGTGCCAGCAGTGACAGGGATTCACTTTCTGAAGCTTTCTTT. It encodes CASSDRDSLSEAFF.

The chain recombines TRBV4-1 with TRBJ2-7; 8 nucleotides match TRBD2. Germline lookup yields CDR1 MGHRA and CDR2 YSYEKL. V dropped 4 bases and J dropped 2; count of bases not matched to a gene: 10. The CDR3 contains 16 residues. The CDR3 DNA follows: TGCGCCAGCAGCCGTACACAGGGCGGGGGGACCTACGAGCAGTACTTC. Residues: CASSRTQGGGTYEQYF.

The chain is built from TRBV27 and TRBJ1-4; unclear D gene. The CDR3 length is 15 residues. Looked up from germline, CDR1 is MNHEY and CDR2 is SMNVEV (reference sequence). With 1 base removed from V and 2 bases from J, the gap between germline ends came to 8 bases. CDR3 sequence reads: CASSLWGGTNEKLFF. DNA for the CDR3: TGTGCCAGCAGTTTATGGGGAGGGACTAATGAAAAACTGTTTTTT.

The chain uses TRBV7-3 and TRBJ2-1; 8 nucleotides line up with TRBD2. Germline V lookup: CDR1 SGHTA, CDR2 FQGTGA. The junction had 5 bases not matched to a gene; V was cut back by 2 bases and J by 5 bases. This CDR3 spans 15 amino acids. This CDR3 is CASSLQGLENNEQFF. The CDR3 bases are TGTGCCAGCAGCTTACAGGGACTAGAGAACAATGAGCAGTTCTTC.

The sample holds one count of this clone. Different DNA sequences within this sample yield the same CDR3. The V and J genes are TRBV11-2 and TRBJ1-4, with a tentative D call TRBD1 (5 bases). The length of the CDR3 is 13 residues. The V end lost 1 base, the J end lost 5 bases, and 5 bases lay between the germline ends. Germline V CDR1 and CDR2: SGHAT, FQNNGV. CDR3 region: CASSLAGNEKLFF. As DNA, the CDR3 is TGTGCCAGCAGCTTAGCAGGGAATGAAAAACTGTTTTTT.

The CDR3 spells CASSYGGATYEQYF. The CDR3 DNA reads TGTGCCAGCAGTTACGGCGGGGCTACCTACGAGCAGTACTTC. The gene calls are TRBV6-5 and TRBJ2-7; a weak D match, TRBD2 (6 bases). Looked up from germline, CDR1 is MNHEY and CDR2 is SVGAGI. The CDR3 contains 14 residues. V lost 2 bases to trimming and J lost 2 bases, with 10 bases between them.

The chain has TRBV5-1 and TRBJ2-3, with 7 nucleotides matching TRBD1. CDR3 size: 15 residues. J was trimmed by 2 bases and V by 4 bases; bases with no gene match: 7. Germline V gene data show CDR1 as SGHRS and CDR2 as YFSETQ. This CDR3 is CASSARTGTTDTQYF. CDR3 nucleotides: TGCGCCAGCAGCGCAAGGACAGGTACCACAGATACGCAGTATTTT.

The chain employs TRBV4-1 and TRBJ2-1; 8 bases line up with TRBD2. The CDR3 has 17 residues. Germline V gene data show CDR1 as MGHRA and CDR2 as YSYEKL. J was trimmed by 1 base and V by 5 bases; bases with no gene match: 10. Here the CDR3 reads CASSKAGTSWSYNEQFF. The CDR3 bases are TGCGCCAGCAGCAAAGCCGGGACTAGTTGGTCCTACAATGAGCAGTTCTTC.

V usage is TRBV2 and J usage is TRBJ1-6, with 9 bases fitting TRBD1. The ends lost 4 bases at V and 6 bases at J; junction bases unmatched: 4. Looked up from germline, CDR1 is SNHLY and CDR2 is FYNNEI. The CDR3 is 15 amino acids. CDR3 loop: CASSGQGVFNSPLHF. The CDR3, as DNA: TGTGCCAGCAGTGGACAGGGGGTTTTTAATTCACCCCTCCACTTT. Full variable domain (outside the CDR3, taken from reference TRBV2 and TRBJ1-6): EPEVTQTPSHQVTQMGQEVILRCVPISNHLYFYWYRQILGQKVEFLVSFYNNEISEKSEIFDDQFSVERPDGSNFTLKIRSTKLEDSAMYFCASSGQGVFNSPLHFGNGTRLTVT.

CDR3 residues: CASSSGNEKLFF. CDR3 coding DNA: TGTGCCAGCAGTTCCGGTAATGAAAAACTGTTTTTT. The V and J genes are TRBV6-6 and TRBJ1-4; D gene unclear. V shed 4 bases and J shed 4 bases, with 4 bases lying between them. Per germline, CDR1 MNHNY and CDR2 SVGAGI (reference sequence). The CDR3 runs 12 residues.

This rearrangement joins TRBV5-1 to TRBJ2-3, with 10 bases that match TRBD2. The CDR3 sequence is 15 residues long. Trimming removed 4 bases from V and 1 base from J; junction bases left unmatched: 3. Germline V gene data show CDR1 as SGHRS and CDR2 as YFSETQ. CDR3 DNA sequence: TGCGCCAGCAGCCTTGGGACTAGCGGCACAGATACGCAGTATTTT. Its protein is CASSLGTSGTDTQYF. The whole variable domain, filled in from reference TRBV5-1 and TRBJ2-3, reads KAGVTQTPRYLIKTRGQQVTLSCSPISGHRSVSWYQQTPGQGLQFLFEYFSETQRNKGNFPGRFSGRQFSNSRSEMNVSTLELGDSALYLCASSLGTSGTDTQYFGPGTRLTVL.

The CDR3 sequence: CSVGSNRIETQYF. CDR3 sequence (DNA): TGCAGCGTTGGAAGCAATCGGATTGAGACCCAGTACTTC. The V call is TRBV29-1, the J call TRBJ2-5; D not certain. The V gene's germline CDR1 is SQVTM and CDR2 ANQGSEA. This CDR3 region has 13 residues. V was pared by 4 bases and J by 5 bases, with 14 bases between.